The 28 T cell receptor beta chains in this list originate from one sample, sequenced in a study of Graves' ophthalmopathy and Graves' hyperthyroidism. Amplification from RNA transcripts yielded the TCR beta CDR3 regions. The first round was an RT-PCR with HTBI primers, and the second round was a multiplex PCR. TCRdb independently ran MiXCR on the multiplex PCR reads; one entry per CDR3 protein. The profile covers 300,000 to 450,000 distinct CDR3 sequences, with approximately 18% appearing a single time and 2.4% taken by the ten largest. Sequencing used peripheral blood. The origin of the receptors is an adult woman with stable Graves' hyperthyroidism.

The rearrangement joins TRBV19 to TRBJ2-7, with TRBD2 matching over 8 bases. The trim removed 1 base at V and 2 bases at J, leaving 7 bases unmatched. This CDR3 has 16 amino acids. Germline CDR1 and CDR2: LNHDA and SQIVND (reference sequence). Written as DNA, the CDR3 is TGTGCCAGTAGTATAGTCTGGGGCGGGAGGACCTACGAGCAGTACTTC. It codes for CASSIVWGGRTYEQYF.

This clonotype showed up many times. The chain uses TRBV20-1 and TRBJ2-5, with unresolved D. The CDR3 extends over 12 amino acids. CDR1 and CDR2 from the germline V gene are DFQATT and SNEGSKA (reference sequence). The V gene lost 0 bases and the J gene lost 10 bases, with 12 bases spanning the gap. Here the CDR3 DNA reads TGCAGTGCTAGAGATCCCAGGAGAGACCAGTACTTC. It is translated as CSARDPRRDQYF.

In regard to this clonotype: With a much larger clone just one base away, this may be a read error. This chain uses TRBV6-1 with TRBJ1-6, with 8 positions matching TRBD1. The germline gives CDR1 MNHNS, CDR2 SASEGT. The CDR3 extends over 14 amino acids. After removal of 1 base from V and 8 bases from J, the junction contained 1 base not matched to a gene. Written as DNA, the CDR3 is TGTGCCAGCAGTGAAGGGACAGGGTATTCACCCCTCCACTTT. Protein product: CASSEGTGYSPLHF.

This clonotype was seen ten or more times. This chain uses TRBV11-2 with TRBJ2-7; perhaps TRBD2 as D (5 bases). The CDR3 runs to 12 residues. The germline V gene encodes CDR1 SGHAT and CDR2 FQNNGV. V was cut by 5 bases and J by 3 bases, with 8 bases left in between. The CDR3 here is CASSNGNYEQYF. The DNA for the CDR3 is TGTGCCAGCAGCAACGGGAACTACGAGCAGTACTTC.

This clonotype was counted many times. This sequence joins TRBV15 and TRBJ2-2; no definite D call. From germline, CDR1 is LNHNV and CDR2 YYDKDF (reference sequence). The V end lost 0 bases, the J end lost 6 bases, and 5 bases lay between the germline ends. The CDR3 length is 13 residues. CDR3 DNA: TGTGCCACCAGCAGAGATAGGTCCGGGGAGCTGTTTTTT. Its protein is CATSRDRSGELFF.

Concerning this clonotype: No conserved phenylalanine or tryptophan ends this CDR3, so it is likely a read error. The chain uses TRBV2 and TRBJ1-5; 9 bases line up with TRBD1. Germline CDR1 and CDR2: SNHLY and FYNNEI. The CDR3 spans 15 residues. The trim removed 4 bases at V and 1 base at J, leaving 2 bases unmatched. In DNA, the CDR3 is TGTGCCAGCAGTGTGGGACAGGGCAGCAATCAGCCCCAGCATCTT. Protein sequence: CASSVGQGSNQPQHL.

This clonotype was recorded many times. This chain connects TRBV12-5 to TRBJ2-7, with D uncertain. V shed 5 bases and J shed 3 bases, with 14 bases lying between them. The CDR3 loop spans 14 amino acids. CDR1 is LGHNT, CDR2 FRNRAP, per germline. As DNA, the CDR3 is TGTGCTAGTGGTCCTCCCGAAGGTTACTACGAGCAGTACTTC. Amino acids: CASGPPEGYYEQYF.

This clonotype was seen many times. The chain employs TRBV7-9 and TRBJ2-7, with 7 bases matching TRBD1. The V and J ends lost 4 bases and 4 bases, in that order; junction bases with no gene match: 7. The CDR3 is 14 residues long. CDR1 is SEHNR, CDR2 FQNEAQ, per germline (reference sequence). CDR3 amino acids: CASSSPGTDYEQYF. In nucleotides, the CDR3 is TGTGCCAGCAGCTCCCCCGGGACAGATTACGAGCAGTACTTC.

V usage is TRBV20-1 and J usage is TRBJ1-1, with D possibly being TRBD1 (5 bases). The CDR3 extends over 12 amino acids. V was cut by 3 bases and J by 6 bases, with 11 bases left in between. CDR1 is DFQATT, CDR2 SNEGSKA, per germline (reference sequence). CDR3 nucleotides: TGCAGTGCTAGTGGGGGAAGAGCTGAAGCTTTCTTT. Its protein product is CSASGGRAEAFF.

The chain combines TRBV6-1 with TRBJ1-1; D gene unclear. V gave up 7 bases and J gave up 4 bases, with 13 bases separating them. The CDR3 has 13 amino acids. The V gene's germline CDR1 is MNHNS and CDR2 SASEGT. In nucleotides, the CDR3 is TGTGCCAGCACCCGGACCACAGTCACTGAAGCTTTCTTT. Its protein is CASTRTTVTEAFF.

This clonotype occurred many times. The chain joins TRBV9 to TRBJ2-7, with D perhaps TRBD1 or TRBD2 (5 bases each). Trimming left V 3 bases short and J 2 bases short, with 18 bases between. Germline assignment: CDR1 SGDLS and CDR2 YYNGEE. There are 16 residues in the CDR3. CDR3 sequence reads: CASSADWDVRTYEQYF. DNA for the CDR3: TGTGCCAGCAGCGCCGATTGGGACGTACGGACCTACGAGCAGTACTTC.

This clonotype was observed a few times. The chain couples TRBV7-3 to TRBJ2-2; D remains unclear. The CDR3 totals 14 residues. V was trimmed by 4 bases and J by 3 bases, leaving 9 bases between them. Per germline, CDR1 SGHTA and CDR2 FQGTGA. CDR3 in amino acids: CASSSGSYTGELFF. The CDR3 DNA is TGTGCCAGCAGCTCCGGGTCCTACACCGGGGAGCTGTTTTTT.

About this clonotype: The junction and the germline gene differ at one end; a read error may be behind it. This chain uses TRBV4-2 with TRBJ2-7; D is possibly TRBD2 (6 bases). Germline values: CDR1 LGHNA, CDR2 YNFKEQ. CDR3 length equals 11 residues. CDR3 loop: CASSQGEVPDF. DNA for the CDR3: TGTGCCAGCAGCCAAGGGGAGGTTCCGGACTTC.

This clonotype was seen at least ten times. The chain couples TRBV6-5 to TRBJ2-2; unclear D gene. Trimming pared 0 bases from V and 0 bases from J, leaving 8 bases between. Germline V CDR1 and CDR2: MNHEY, SVGAGI. This CDR3 has 16 amino acids. The CDR3 DNA reads TGTGCCAGCAGTTACTCTAGCAGCTCGAACACCGGGGAGCTGTTTTTT. Its translation: CASSYSSSSNTGELFF.

This clonotype was observed many times. The gene calls are TRBV30 and TRBJ1-1, with 9 bases fitting TRBD1. The CDR3 has 15 residues. Germline values: CDR1 GTSNPN, CDR2 SVGIG (reference sequence). With V trimmed by 1 base and J by 11 bases, 14 bases remained unmatched. The CDR3 DNA reads as TGTGCCTGGAGTGCTCCGGGACAGGGAGCACCTGCGGCTTTCTTT. Amino acids: CAWSAPGQGAPAAFF. Variable domain in full (rest from reference TRBV30 and TRBJ1-1): SQTIHQWPATLVQPVGSPLSLECTVEGTSNPNLYWYRQAAGRGLQLLFYSVGIGQISSEVPQNLSASRPQDRQFILSSKKLLLSDSGFYLCAWSAPGQGAPAAFFGQGTRLTVV.

This clonotype was detected many times. The rearrangement uses TRBV15 and TRBJ1-5; 7 bases map to TRBD1. The J segment lost 6 bases and the V segment lost 2 bases, leaving 10 bases of the junction unmatched. This CDR3 is built from 16 residues. Per the germline V gene, CDR1 is LNHNV and CDR2 is YYDKDF (reference sequence). The CDR3 loop reads CATSRRLTGFAQPQHF. CDR3 DNA: TGTGCCACCAGCAGAAGACTGACAGGGTTCGCTCAGCCCCAGCATTTT.

This clonotype occurred many times. CDR3 DNA sequence: TGTGCCAGCAGCCAAAGGACTTCCGCCAACACCGGGGAGCTGTTTTTT. The encoded protein is CASSQRTSANTGELFF. The chain employs TRBV6-1 and TRBJ2-2; perhaps TRBD2 as D (5 bases). This CDR3 region has 16 residues. V lost 6 bases and J 2 bases, leaving 16 bases between the germline ends. Germline V CDR1 and CDR2: MNHNS, SASEGT.

This clonotype has at least ten counts. The chain couples TRBV19 to TRBJ1-2, with D tentatively TRBD1 (5 bases). CDR1 is LNHDA, CDR2 SQIVND, per germline (reference sequence). Trimming shortened V by 6 bases and J by 5 bases, and 19 bases separated the two germline ends. This CDR3 has 15 residues. The CDR3: CASSTGRGVWYGYTF. The CDR3 region has the DNA TGTGCCAGTAGCACAGGCCGGGGGGTGTGGTATGGCTACACCTTC.

The rearrangement links TRBV10-3 to TRBJ2-7; no clear D. Germline CDR1 ENHRY, CDR2 SYGVKD. V gave up 2 bases and J gave up 3 bases, with 8 bases separating them. There are 13 residues in the CDR3. Here the CDR3 DNA reads TGTGCCATCAGTGAGGCCTCGGGCTACGAGCAGTACTTC. It is translated as CAISEASGYEQYF.

This clonotype was found many times. The CDR3: CASSFSGGREAFF. The CDR3 nucleotides read TGTGCCAGCAGTTTCTCGGGGGGGCGAGAAGCTTTCTTT. The chain joins TRBV12-3 or TRBV12-4 to TRBJ1-1; weak D call: TRBD1 (6 bases). CDR3 length equals 13 residues. Trimming removed 3 bases at V and 8 bases at J, with 13 bases between.

The genes are TRBV6-2 or TRBV6-3 and TRBJ1-1, with 9 bases fitting TRBD1. Germline V CDR1 and CDR2: MNHEY, SVGEGT. The CDR3 contains 18 residues. J was trimmed by 4 bases and V by 4 bases; bases with no gene match: 16. DNA of the CDR3: TGTGCCAGCAGTTTCACAGGGGGCGCATTGGTTTGGGTCACTGAAGCTTTCTTT. It specifies CASSFTGGALVWVTEAFF.

This clonotype was picked up many times. The V call is TRBV5-1, the J call TRBJ1-1, with D unresolved. The CDR3 extends over 15 amino acids. Germline V lookup: CDR1 SGHRS, CDR2 YFSETQ. V was shortened by 1 base and J by 1 base, with 11 bases between the two germline ends. CDR3 in DNA: TGCGCCAGCAGCTTGTGGCCGGAAAAGAACACTGAAGCTTTCTTT. Residues: CASSLWPEKNTEAFF.

This clonotype was seen repeatedly, ten times or more. The chain joins TRBV6-5 to TRBJ1-1; 10 positions match TRBD1. The V gene's germline CDR1 is MNHEY and CDR2 SVGAGI. Trimming cost V 4 bases and J 6 bases; bases outside gene matches: 8. This CDR3 comprises 15 residues. CDR3 protein: CASSSRDRGYAEAFF. The CDR3 DNA follows: TGTGCCAGCAGTTCCCGGGACAGGGGCTACGCTGAAGCTTTCTTT.

For the CDR3, the DNA is TGTGCCAGCAGACCTAGGACAGGGTCGTTCTACGAGCAGTACTTC. Amino acid sequence: CASRPRTGSFYEQYF. The V gene is TRBV12-3 or TRBV12-4, the J gene TRBJ2-7; 8 positions agree with TRBD1. The CDR3 has 15 residues. V trimming: 6 bases; J trimming: 3 bases; junction bases outside the gene matches: 10.

This clonotype showed up many times. This chain links TRBV10-1 with TRBJ2-5; 7 nucleotides match TRBD2. CDR1 and CDR2 (germline): WNHNN, SYGVQD (reference sequence). Trimming at V came to 6 bases and at J to 5 bases, leaving 9 bases not matched to a gene. CDR3 length: 14 amino acids. CDR3 amino acids: CASSAGGSPETQYF. CDR3 nucleotide sequence: TGCGCCAGCAGCGCGGGCGGGAGCCCTGAGACCCAGTACTTC.

This clonotype appeared many times. This chain uses TRBV27 with TRBJ2-7; 9 bases agree with TRBD2. Per germline, CDR1 MNHEY and CDR2 SMNVEV (reference sequence). The CDR3 length is 12 residues. V lost 8 bases to trimming and J lost 6 bases; unmatched junction nucleotides: 5. CDR3 residues: CASGTSIREQYF. The DNA for the CDR3 is TGTGCCAGCGGGACTAGCATCCGCGAGCAGTACTTC.

This clonotype was detected many times. The genes are TRBV9 and TRBJ2-7; tentative D call: TRBD1 (6 bases). V lost 2 bases to trimming and J lost 4 bases, with 13 bases between them. The germline V gene has CDR1 SGDLS and CDR2 YYNGEE. The CDR3 extends over 14 amino acids. CDR3 sequence (DNA): TGTGCCAGCAGCGTTGGGGGCATGGGGTACGAGCAGTACTTC. It is translated as CASSVGGMGYEQYF.

This clonotype was seen at least ten times. The gene calls are TRBV12-3 or TRBV12-4 and TRBJ2-7; maybe TRBD2 (5 bases). CDR3 length equals 15 residues. V lost 4 bases and J 4 bases, leaving 17 bases between the germline ends. The CDR3 coding sequence is TGTGCCAGCAGTTATCGGGGAGAGCGCGAATACGAGCAGTACTTC. Translating it yields CASSYRGEREYEQYF.